The rows below give T cell receptor beta chains drawn from one sample of a study of cytomegalovirus exposure and HLA in healthy donors. TCRdb's table, derived via immunoSEQ multiplex PCR, lists solely in-frame clones and lacks some. The data hold 90,000 to 110,000 clones, with roughly an eighth observed a single time. Sequencing input: PBMCs. The receptor set was obtained from a man between 35 and 55 years old in good health and CMV-seropositive. Both conserved end residues are part of each CDR3. D genes are given only for firm matches. Clone size, where shown, is once, few, many, or a class for clones that have expanded.

J: TRBJ2-5; size: NA; D: NA; V: TRBV4-1; DNA: TGCGCCAGCAGCGAAGGGGGGGGACAAGAGACCCAGTACTTC; CDR3: CASSEGGGQETQYF
J: TRBJ2-1; size: few; D: NA; V: TRBV5-1; DNA: TGCGCCAGCAGCTTGGATAGCGGCTACAATGAGCAGTTCTTC; CDR3: CASSLDSGYNEQFF
J: TRBJ2-7; size: NA; D: TRBD2; V: TRBV7-6; DNA: TGTGCCAGCAGCCCGGGACTAGGGGCGTACGAGCAGTACTTC; CDR3: CASSPGLGAYEQYF
J: TRBJ2-3; size: NA; D: NA; V: TRBV6-5; DNA: TGTGCCAGCAGACCTACCGGGACTAGCACAGATACGCAGTATTTT; CDR3: CASRPTGTSTDTQYF
J: TRBJ1-2; size: few; D: TRBD1; V: TRBV6-5; DNA: TGTGCCAGCAGTTACTCGACACAGGGGAGGAAGGGCTACACCTTC; CDR3: CASSYSTQGRKGYTF
J: TRBJ2-1; size: NA; D: TRBD2; V: TRBV6-1; DNA: TGTGCCAGCCGTCTCAGCGGGGGGGGATACAATGAGCAGTTCTTC; CDR3: CASRLSGGGYNEQFF
J: TRBJ1-5; size: NA; D: NA; V: TRBV4-1; DNA: TGCGCCAGCAGCCAAGACAGGGTTAATCAGCCCCAGCATTTT; CDR3: CASSQDRVNQPQHF
J: TRBJ2-3; size: NA; D: TRBD2; V: TRBV4-3; DNA: TGCGCCAGCAGCCAAGACCGGACTAGCGGGAGAACAGATACGCAGTATTTT; CDR3: CASSQDRTSGRTDTQYF
J: TRBJ2-5; size: NA; D: NA; V: TRBV20-1; DNA: TGCAGTGCTAGCGGAGAAGAGACCCAGTACTTC; CDR3: CSASGEETQYF
J: TRBJ2-4; size: NA; D: NA; V: TRBV10-1; DNA: TGCGCCAGCAGTGATGGGGGACTAGCCAAAAACATTCAGTACTTC; CDR3: CASSDGGLAKNIQYF
J: TRBJ2-1; size: NA; D: NA; V: TRBV9; DNA: TGTGCCAGCAGCGCCGTGGACTACTCCTACAATGAGCAGTTCTTC; CDR3: CASSAVDYSYNEQFF
J: TRBJ1-1; size: NA; D: NA; V: TRBV6-1; DNA: TGTGCCAGCAGTGAGGAGGTGCTGAACACTGAAGCTTTCTTT; CDR3: CASSEEVLNTEAFF
J: TRBJ2-1; size: NA; D: NA; V: TRBV27; DNA: TGTGCCAGCAGTTTAGGCGGGGCGGCCTACAATGAGCAGTTCTTC; CDR3: CASSLGGAAYNEQFF
J: TRBJ1-2; size: NA; D: TRBD1; V: TRBV28; DNA: TGTGCCACCAAGGGACAGGGGATCGACTATGGCTACACCTTC; CDR3: CATKGQGIDYGYTF
J: TRBJ1-2; size: few; D: TRBD1; V: TRBV27; DNA: TGTGCCAGCAGTTTATCCACCCGACAGGGGCTAGGATACTATGGCTACACCTTC; CDR3: CASSLSTRQGLGYYGYTF
J: TRBJ1-5; size: NA; D: NA; V: TRBV6-6; DNA: TGTGCCAGCAGCCTCCGACAGGCTAATCAGCCCCAGCATTTT; CDR3: CASSLRQANQPQHF
J: TRBJ2-1; size: NA; D: NA; V: TRBV5-1; DNA: TGCGCCAGCAGCTTGGGTCGGGTGCCGTGGCAGTTCTTC; CDR3: CASSLGRVPWQFF
J: TRBJ2-1; size: few; D: TRBD2; V: TRBV11-2; DNA: TGTGCCAGCAGCTTAACTCCCTGGCCGGGGGGGGAGCAGTTCTTC; CDR3: CASSLTPWPGGEQFF
J: TRBJ2-1; size: NA; D: TRBD2; V: TRBV7-9; DNA: TGTGCCAGCAGCTTACTAGCGGGAATGTCCTACAATGAGCAGTTCTTC; CDR3: CASSLLAGMSYNEQFF
J: TRBJ2-7; size: NA; D: NA; V: TRBV19; DNA: TGTGCCAGTAGTCTAACGCTACAGGGCCCTTACGAGCAGTACTTC; CDR3: CASSLTLQGPYEQYF
J: TRBJ1-1; size: few; D: NA; V: TRBV6-1; DNA: TGTGCCAGCCAATACAGGAGAACTGAAGCTTTCTTT; CDR3: CASQYRRTEAFF
J: TRBJ1-4; size: NA; D: NA; V: TRBV7-9; DNA: TGTGCCAGTGGTGCGCGACAGACCGAGGAAAAACTGTTTTTT; CDR3: CASGARQTEEKLFF
J: TRBJ1-1; size: few; D: NA; V: TRBV18; DNA: TGTGCCAGCTCGCCTACCAGGGGAGTGAACACTGAAGCTTTCTTT; CDR3: CASSPTRGVNTEAFF
J: TRBJ2-3; size: few; D: TRBD1; V: TRBV5-6; DNA: TGTGCCAGCAGCTGGACGGACAGGGGAGATACGCAGTATTTT; CDR3: CASSWTDRGDTQYF
J: TRBJ2-7; size: NA; D: TRBD1; V: TRBV6-1; DNA: TGTGCCAGCAGTGACGCCGGGACAGGTACCTACGAGCAGTACTTC; CDR3: CASSDAGTGTYEQYF
J: TRBJ2-2; size: few; D: NA; V: TRBV6-1; DNA: TGTGCCAGCAGTGATGGTTCGGGGATAGTAAACACCGGGGAGCTGTTTTTT; CDR3: CASSDGSGIVNTGELFF
J: TRBJ2-7; size: few; D: NA; V: TRBV7-9; DNA: TGTGCCAGCAGCTTCGGACAGGAGGGTTGGCAGTACTTC; CDR3: CASSFGQEGWQYF
J: TRBJ1-2; size: few; D: TRBD1; V: TRBV28; DNA: TGTGCCAGCAGTCTTACAGGGGTGGCCTATGGCTACACCTTC; CDR3: CASSLTGVAYGYTF
J: TRBJ2-1; size: few; D: TRBD2; V: TRBV28; DNA: TGTGCCAGCAGTTTAAGGCTAGCGGGAGGAGGTGAGCAGTTCTTC; CDR3: CASSLRLAGGGEQFF
J: TRBJ2-1; size: few; D: NA; V: TRBV7-9; DNA: TGTGCCAGCAGCCCACAGGGATATGAGCAGTTCTTC; CDR3: CASSPQGYEQFF
J: TRBJ1-1; size: few; D: NA; V: TRBV4-1; DNA: TGCGCCAGCAGCCAATTTAGGGGGGGAGCTGAAGCTTTCTTT; CDR3: CASSQFRGGAEAFF
J: TRBJ2-3; size: NA; D: TRBD1; V: TRBV5-4; DNA: TGTGCCAGCAGCGCCGGGACAGCACGGGGCACAGATACGCAGTATTTT; CDR3: CASSAGTARGTDTQYF
J: TRBJ2-1; size: NA; D: NA; V: TRBV7-3; DNA: TGTGCCAGCAGCTTAATAGGGAGCAATGAGCAGTTCTTC; CDR3: CASSLIGSNEQFF
J: TRBJ1-2; size: NA; D: NA; V: TRBV5-6; DNA: TGTGCCAGCAGCCGAGGGTCTTATGGCTACACCTTC; CDR3: CASSRGSYGYTF
J: TRBJ2-7; size: few; D: NA; V: TRBV28; DNA: TGTGCCAGCACCTTGGGAGTAGTCTCCTACGAGCAGTACTTC; CDR3: CASTLGVVSYEQYF
J: TRBJ2-5; size: few; D: TRBD2; V: TRBV27; DNA: TGTGCCAGCAGTTTATCTCTTAGCGGGGGCAGGAAGACCCAGTACTTC; CDR3: CASSLSLSGGRKTQYF
J: TRBJ2-3; size: few; D: TRBD1; V: TRBV10-2; DNA: TGCGCCAGCTCCAGGACAGGGCTAAGCACAGATACGCAGTATTTT; CDR3: CASSRTGLSTDTQYF
J: TRBJ2-1; size: NA; D: TRBD2; V: TRBV5-4; DNA: TGTGCCAGCAGTTCCCCGGGGGGTACCTACAATGAGCAGTTCTTC; CDR3: CASSSPGGTYNEQFF
J: TRBJ1-4; size: NA; D: NA; V: TRBV5-4; DNA: TGTGCCAGCAGCCCCAGGGGCAGAAGAGATGAAAAACTGTTTTTT; CDR3: CASSPRGRRDEKLFF
J: TRBJ1-5; size: few; D: NA; V: TRBV4-1; DNA: TGCGCCAGCAGCCAAGATGGGGACTGGGGTCAGCCCCAGCATTTT; CDR3: CASSQDGDWGQPQHF
J: TRBJ2-7; size: NA; D: NA; V: TRBV28; DNA: TGTGCCAGCAGGCGTACTTCCCGGTACGAGCAGTACTTC; CDR3: CASRRTSRYEQYF
J: TRBJ1-3; size: few; D: TRBD1; V: TRBV9; DNA: TGTGCCAGCAGCCCAGGAGGGGGCCTGGGGAACACCATATATTTT; CDR3: CASSPGGGLGNTIYF